This TCR beta chain is drawn from a study of T cell responses to AZD1222 COVID-19 vaccine. The CDR3 totals 13 residues. Trimming took off 4 bases at V and 7 bases at J, with 11 bases between the two ends. Germline loops: CDR1 LNHDA, CDR2 SQIVND (reference sequence). TCRdb's table, derived via immunoSEQ multiplex PCR, lists solely in-frame clones and lacks some. The sample carries 150,000 to 200,000 clones, around 92% recorded once. Study-wide results and caveats: Regions left unmutated in variants are reportedly the target of nearly half of spike-specific TCRs. The study found Spike-specific TCR breadth and depth rose after two AZD1222 doses.

Points on this clone: Its antigen is unknown.

The sequence came from an adult who received the AZD1222 COVID-19 vaccine. This chain links TRBV19 with TRBJ1-5; D unresolved. The source material was peripheral blood, sampled 28 days after the second AZD1222 dose. Here the CDR3 DNA reads TGTGCCAGTAGTAGAAGCGGTTTACAGCCCCAGCATTTT. It translates to CASSRSGLQPQHF.